The 10 T cell receptor beta chains below all came from one sample that was sequenced in a study of blood T cell repertoires in COVID-19. The data were produced by immunoSEQ multiplex PCR, yet TCRdb's version contains in-frame clones alone and is incomplete. The sample carries 100,000 to 150,000 clones, around nine tenths recorded once. Sequencing used peripheral blood. The receptors here all came from a man between 50 and 59 years old with COVID-19, enrolled during active disease.

This chain uses TRBV9 with TRBJ2-5; maybe TRBD1 (5 bases). The V gene's germline CDR1 is SGDLS and CDR2 YYNGEE. There are 14 residues in the CDR3. Trimming took 0 bases from V and 5 from J, leaving 11 bases between them. The CDR3 DNA sequence: TGTGCCAGCAGCGTAGCTGCAGGGTCCGAGACCCAGTACTTC. It codes for CASSVAAGSETQYF.

The chain recombines TRBV5-4 with TRBJ2-7; possibly TRBD2 for D (6 bases). The CDR3 has 16 amino acids. V lost 1 base and J lost 7, with 21 bases in between. CDR1 and CDR2 (germline): SGHNT, YYREEE (reference sequence). CDR3 coding DNA: TGTGCCAGCAGCTTGCGCGGAGGGGTGGGCCCGGGAGAGCAGTACGTC. As protein: CASSLRGGVGPGEQYV.

J is TRBJ2-3 and V is TRBV7-3; TRBD2 might be the D (6 bases). Trimming left V 5 bases short and J 0 bases short, with 9 bases between. The CDR3 has 14 residues. Germline V gene lookup returns CDR1 SGHTA and CDR2 FQGTGA. As DNA, the CDR3 is TGTGCCAGCAGCCCAAGCGGGAGCACAGATACGCAGTATTTT. Amino acids: CASSPSGSTDTQYF.

V and J are TRBV30 and TRBJ1-3; 7 bases agree with TRBD1. The J segment lost 0 bases and the V segment lost 2 bases, leaving 4 bases of the junction unmatched. The CDR3 is 15 amino acids. Germline V lookup: CDR1 GTSNPN, CDR2 SVGIG (reference sequence). CDR3 coding DNA: TGTGCCTGGAGTTGGACAGGTAGCTCTGGAAACACCATATATTTT. It translates to CAWSWTGSSGNTIYF.

The chain employs TRBV5-6 and TRBJ1-3; D not resolved. The ends were cut back, 0 bases at V and 0 bases at J, with 7 bases in the middle. CDR3 length: 15 amino acids. Per germline, CDR1 SGHDT and CDR2 YYEEEE. The CDR3 coding sequence is TGTGCCAGCAGCTTGGGCACTCGCTCTGGAAACACCATATATTTT. Protein: CASSLGTRSGNTIYF.

V usage is TRBV7-2 and J usage is TRBJ2-7, with 9 bases identical to TRBD1. V lost 4 bases to trimming and J lost 3 bases; unmatched junction nucleotides: 10. Germline lookup yields CDR1 SGHTA and CDR2 FQGNSA. CDR3 length: 16 residues. This CDR3 reads CASSSIRTGDRYEQYF. The DNA of the CDR3 is TGTGCCAGCAGCTCGATACGGACAGGGGATCGCTACGAGCAGTACTTC.

The gene calls are TRBV2 and TRBJ2-1; D may be TRBD2 (6 bases). The CDR3 is made up of 12 amino acids. Per germline, CDR1 SNHLY and CDR2 FYNNEI. The ends were cut back, 7 bases at V and 3 bases at J, with 7 bases in the middle. The CDR3 protein is CASKEGYNEQFF. CDR3 coding DNA: TGTGCCAGCAAGGAGGGCTACAATGAGCAGTTCTTC.

The chain carries TRBV28 and TRBJ2-1, with 13 bases aligning to TRBD2. The CDR3 is 14 amino acids. Germline CDR1 and CDR2: MDHEN and SYDVKM. V shed 7 bases and J 15 bases; nucleotides not matched to a gene: 12. As DNA, the CDR3 is TGTGCCAGCACAGTTATGACTAGCGGGAGGCCGTGGTTCTTC. Amino acids: CASTVMTSGRPWFF. Full variable domain (outside the CDR3, taken from reference TRBV28 and TRBJ2-1): DVKVTQSSRYLVKRTGEKVFLECVQDMDHENMFWYRQDPGLGLRLIYFSYDVKMKEKGDIPEGYSVSREKKERFSLILESASTNQTSMYLCASTVMTSGRPWFFGPGTRLTVL.

The V gene is TRBV6-5, the J gene TRBJ2-2, with TRBD2 matching 7 bases. V lost 10 bases and J lost 2; bases outside the gene matches: 7. The length of the CDR3 is 14 residues. Germline lookup yields CDR1 MNHEY and CDR2 SVGAGI. The CDR3 bases are TGTGCCATTGGAAGGGAGGGCAACACCGGGGAGCTGTTTTTT. It codes for CAIGREGNTGELFF.

The chain links TRBV9 to TRBJ1-2, with D perhaps TRBD1 (5 bases). Trimming cost V 4 bases and J 6 bases, with 16 bases left between them. This CDR3 region has 14 residues. Germline CDR1 and CDR2: SGDLS and YYNGEE. CDR3 DNA sequence: TGTGCCAGCAGCCCGTTAACCGGGGGAAATGGCTACACCTTC. Amino acids: CASSPLTGGNGYTF.